This TCR beta chain was captured in a study of blood T cell repertoires in COVID-19. Study context: Samples of COVID-19 (acute and convalescent) were obtained from the United States, Italy and Spain. The analysed material was cDNA or gDNA that came from T cells, B-cell-depleted T cells, or PBMCs.

Using immunoSEQ multiplex PCR, the repertoire was profiled, and TCRdb retains in-frame clones only, with some absent. This sample has more than 95,000 clones, with about 85% found just once. With 1 base removed from V and 4 bases from J, the gap between germline ends came to 11 bases. The germline V gene encodes CDR1 LGHDT and CDR2 YNNKEL (reference sequence). The CDR3 loop spans 14 amino acids. Sequenced material: peripheral blood. The TCR originated in a man in his forties or fifties in a cohort sampled during active COVID-19. This rearrangement joins TRBV3-1 (or the pseudogene TRBV3-2) to TRBJ2-7, with a tentative D call TRBD1 (6 bases). The CDR3 here is CASSQAVQGYEQYF. As DNA, the CDR3 is TGTGCCAGCAGCCAAGCGGTACAGGGATACGAGCAGTACTTC.